This T cell receptor beta chain was obtained from a study of cytotoxic CD8 clonotypes in ibrutinib-treated CLL. Study-level information: Responses: some 24 partial, 2 complete; after median roughly 68 months, around 15 stayed remitted, roughly 12 progressed.

The intended depth for sequencing was 1 in 200,000 to 1 in 1 million T cells. Data came from immunoSEQ multiplex PCR; TCRdb stores just in-frame clones and leaves some out. The sample consists of approximately 140,000 clones, about 72% of them appearing once. From cryopreserved PBMCs came about 2.1 micrograms of genomic DNA used for TCR beta libraries. V was clipped by 4 bases and J by 5 bases, with 15 bases between them. Germline-derived CDR1 and CDR2 are SGHRS and YFSETQ. CDR3 length: 14 amino acids. A word on this clone: Antigen specificity is unknown.

Points from the study as a whole: There were few public clonotypes, and on treatment they contracted or stayed stable.

V usage is TRBV5-1 and J usage is TRBJ1-1; D ambiguous. This sample comprised PBMCs, obtained after 12 months of ibrutinib treatment. This TCR came from a human donor with chronic lymphocytic leukemia. For the CDR3, the DNA is TGCGCCAGCAGCGCTGAGCCGGTTTGGACTGAAGCTTTCTTT. Translating gives CASSAEPVWTEAFF.